The clone carrying this TCR beta chain was detected a few times. This specimen belongs to a study of blood T cell repertoires in COVID-19. Background on the study: Acute-phase and convalescent COVID-19 samples originated in the United States, Italy and Spain.

Using immunoSEQ multiplex PCR, the repertoire was profiled, and TCRdb retains in-frame clones only, with some absent. The sample records 50,000 to 70,000 clones, approximately 80% being singletons. The V end was cut by 6 bases, the J end by 8 bases, with 19 bases between. The CDR3 loop spans 14 amino acids. CDR1 and CDR2 (germline): MNHEY, SVGAGI. Sequences were obtained from peripheral blood. The J gene is TRBJ1-2, the V gene TRBV6-5, with D perhaps TRBD1 (6 bases). The source is a woman in her sixties with acute or convalescent COVID-19. CDR3 sequence: CASSLGGGTSGYTF. The CDR3 DNA follows: TGTGCCAGCAGCCTAGGCGGTGGGACAAGCGGCTACACCTTC.